This T cell receptor beta chain emerged from a study of T cells in Graves' hyperthyroidism and ophthalmopathy (dated by TCRdb to the late 2010s). Background for the entire study: Peripheral blood samples were taken at initial diagnosis, before any treatment was given. To identify distinguishing TCR V-J signatures, a discovery cohort of some 100 patients was used, comprising 43 with Graves' ophthalmopathy and approximately 58 with stable Graves' hyperthyroidism. An independent validation cohort of fewer than 20 hyperthyroidism patients and 17 patients who later progressed to ophthalmopathy tested prospective prediction of ophthalmopathy. For training and testing, the 100 or so patients in the discovery cohort were randomly divided in a 7:3 ratio. Thyroid tissue and blood T-cell repertoires from six Graves' hyperthyroidism patients were also compared in the study. Once sampling was done, hyperthyroidism patients were given methimazole at a starting dose of 30 mg daily, whereas ophthalmopathy patients were given high-dose intravenous methylprednisolone. The paper describes TCR Vbeta CDR3 sequencing of 135 peripheral blood samples, made up of about 41 ophthalmopathy patients, more than 70 hyperthyroidism patients and 17 progressor patients. General study outcomes and caveats: Most expanded thyroid clonotypes (frequency above 0.001) were also found in blood, which suggests that blood repertoires may mirror thyroid immune responses. Sample size was not statistically predetermined, and investigators were not blinded to group allocation. In validation, the model predicted progression to ophthalmopathy with approximately 69% sensitivity and 72% to 85% specificity, a median of around 6.6 months before onset. A 13 V-J signature model separated ophthalmopathy from stable hyperthyroidism, with over 85% sensitivity and approximately 81% specificity in cross-validation and 80%/75% in testing.

The TCR beta CDR3 regions were amplified from RNA transcripts. The TCR CDR3 was subjected to a first round of RT-PCR using the HTBI primer set and the Qiagen OneStep RT-PCR kit. The libraries were constructed in a second round of multiplex PCR and then size-selected and purified. Libraries were sequenced paired-end with 100 bp reads on an Illumina HiSeq2000. Concerning the study's data processing: SOAPnuke was used to process the raw data, throwing out any read that contained adapters or uncalled bases, had a mean Phred below 15, or lacked an exact constant-primer or identifier match. COPE v1.2.5 was used to merge the high-quality paired reads, and each unique nucleotide sequence was defined as a clonotype. MiTCR v1.1 was used to align the clonotypes against IMGT TRBV, TRBD and TRBJ reference segments. The analysis was restricted to V-J combinations with a frequency above 0.0001, which together covered roughly 99% of the repertoires. The TCS score was defined as F50 (clonal expansion) divided by E x V (chaos), with BLOSUM62-based TCRdist calculated between CDR3 peptides within each V-J. Welch's t-statistics and random forest reduced 514 V-J features to roughly 13, which were used in a naive Bayes classifier (R e1071). TCRdb reprocessed the public reads (quality trimming at Q25 with fastp, clone calling with MiXCR) and kept in-frame beta chains. Every CDR3 protein is listed once, alongside the most common genes and DNA of its rows. TCRdb's processing, not the authors', yielded these V and J calls. For this sample the table gives about 380,000 distinct CDR3 sequences, of which about 15% were detected only once. The top ten constitute 11% of the sample.

CDR1 is given as MNHEY and CDR2 as SMNVEV, both from the germline V gene (reference sequence). The CDR3 measures 15 amino acids from cysteine to phenylalanine. The CDR3 DNA has 45 bases and is translated from base 1. Stable Graves' hyperthyroidism was defined as no progression to ophthalmopathy during 18 months of follow-up. Hyperthyroidism patients were newly diagnosed, had a disease duration of under 2 months, and were aged 18 to 65 years. The study excluded patients with uncontrolled infections, other autoimmune diseases, pregnancy or lactation. Diagnoses were established on the basis of clinical symptoms, serum thyroxine and TRAb, thyroid ultrasound, and orbital computed tomography. PBMCs were separated from under 11 ml of fresh peripheral blood using Ficoll-Paque density gradient centrifugation. Total RNA was extracted with Trizol reagent, and quality was checked on an Agilent 2100 Bioanalyzer.

A note on this clonotype: No cognate antigen has been identified for it. A much larger clone lies a single base off, so this may be a read error.

The chain is encoded by TRBV27 joined to TRBJ1-3; a confident D gene designation cannot be given. The sequence derives from a woman aged 60-70 years with Graves' hyperthyroidism. The sequenced material came from blood. Here the CDR3 is given as CASSVGYSSGDTIYF. The nucleotide sequence is TGTGCCAGCAGCGTAGGCTACAGCTCTGGAGACACCATATATTTT.